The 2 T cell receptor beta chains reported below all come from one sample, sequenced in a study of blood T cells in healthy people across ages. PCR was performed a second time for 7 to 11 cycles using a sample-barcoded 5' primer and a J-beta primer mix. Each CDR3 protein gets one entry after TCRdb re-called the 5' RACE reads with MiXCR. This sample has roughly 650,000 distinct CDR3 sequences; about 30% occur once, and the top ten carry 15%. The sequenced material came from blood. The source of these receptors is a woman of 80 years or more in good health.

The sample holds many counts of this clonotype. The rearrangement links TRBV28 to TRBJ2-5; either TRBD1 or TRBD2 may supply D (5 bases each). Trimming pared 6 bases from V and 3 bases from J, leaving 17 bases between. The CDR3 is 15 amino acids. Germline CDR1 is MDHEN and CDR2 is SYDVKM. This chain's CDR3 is CASSVRQGREETQYF. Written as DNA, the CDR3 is TGTGCCAGCAGCGTGAGGCAGGGACGGGAAGAGACCCAGTACTTC.

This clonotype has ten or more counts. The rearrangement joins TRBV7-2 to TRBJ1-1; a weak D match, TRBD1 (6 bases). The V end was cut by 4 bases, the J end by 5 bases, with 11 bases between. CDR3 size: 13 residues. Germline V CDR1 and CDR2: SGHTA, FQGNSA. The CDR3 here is CASSSGVKTEAFF. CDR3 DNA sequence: TGTGCCAGCAGCTCAGGGGTAAAGACTGAAGCTTTCTTT.